This T cell receptor (beta chain) emerged from a study of blood T cell repertoires in COVID-19. Study details: The United States, Italy and Spain supplied acute and convalescent COVID-19 samples. In each case, the material was cDNA or gDNA derived from T cells, B-cell-depleted T cells, or PBMCs.

Trimming cost V 5 bases and J 4 bases; bases outside gene matches: 2. Germline CDR1 and CDR2: SGHAT and FQNNGV. The CDR3 extends over 13 amino acids. In the original analysis: Amplification from reference gene primers served as the basis for estimated nucleated cell counts. Assay used: immunoSEQ multiplex PCR; TCRdb lists only in-frame clones, some missing. V and J calls plus clone size are reproduced from that table; the DNA served to infer D and trimming. The sample lists about 47,000 clones; about four fifths were seen once. The receptor comes from a man in his sixties or seventies with active COVID-19. The sequenced sample was peripheral blood. The chain employs TRBV11-2 and TRBJ2-3, with 8 bases identical to TRBD2. Written as DNA, the CDR3 is TGTGCCAGCAGCGCCGGGGGGGCAGATACGCAGTATTTT. This translates into CASSAGGADTQYF.